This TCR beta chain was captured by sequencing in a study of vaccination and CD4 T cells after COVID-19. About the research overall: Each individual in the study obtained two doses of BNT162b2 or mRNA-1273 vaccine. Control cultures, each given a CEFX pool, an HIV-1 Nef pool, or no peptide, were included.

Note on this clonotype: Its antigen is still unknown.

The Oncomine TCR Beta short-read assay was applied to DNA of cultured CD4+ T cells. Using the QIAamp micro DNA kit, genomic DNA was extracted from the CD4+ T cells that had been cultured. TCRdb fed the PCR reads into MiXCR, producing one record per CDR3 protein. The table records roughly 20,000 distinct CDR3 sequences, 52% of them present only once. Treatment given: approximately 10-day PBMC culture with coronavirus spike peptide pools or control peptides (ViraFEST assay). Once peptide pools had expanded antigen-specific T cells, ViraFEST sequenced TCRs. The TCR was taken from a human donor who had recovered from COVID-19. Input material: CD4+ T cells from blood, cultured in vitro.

CDR3 loop: CASSSFKNLVLHYGYTF. CDR3 coding DNA: TGTGCCAGCAGTTCCTTTAAGAACCTCGTCCTTCACTATGGCTACACCTTC. V usage is TRBV6-5 and J usage is TRBJ1-2; D uncertain. V lost 4 bases and J 3 bases, leaving 21 bases between the germline ends. The V gene's germline CDR1 is MNHEY and CDR2 SVGAGI. The CDR3 consists of 17 residues.